These 19 T cell receptor beta chains originate from one sample sequenced in a study of low-dose radiotherapy and immunotherapy resistance in tumors. First-strand cDNA used TRAV- and TRBV-specific primers, covering alpha and beta chains. PCR amplification of the TCRs was performed with Phusion for 20 PCR cycles, and it relied on a constant-region primer together with a V-primer adapter. TCRdb analysed the reads with MiXCR anew, one entry per CDR3 protein. The sample includes over 14,000 distinct CDR3 sequences, roughly 48% of them seen just once. The source is a human donor with advanced metastatic prostate, ovarian, gallbladder or colorectal cancer (not recorded which). This table probably holds off-target reads from a library built for another chain.

This clonotype was observed a few times. J is TRBJ1-3 and V is TRBV29-1; no definite D call. This CDR3 has 13 residues. Per germline, CDR1 SQVTM and CDR2 ANQGSEA. V was trimmed by 4 bases and J by 4 bases, leaving 11 bases between them. The CDR3 is CSVGTMGGNTIYF. CDR3 nucleotides: TGCAGCGTTGGGACCATGGGAGGAAACACCATATATTTT.

In this sample, this clonotype turned up a few times. The chain employs TRBV5-5 and TRBJ2-6; D uncertain. Trimming pared 2 bases from V and 0 bases from J, leaving 3 bases between. The CDR3 consists of 14 residues. Germline CDR1 reads SGHKS; CDR2 reads YYEKEE (reference sequence). CDR3 sequence: CASSLASGANVLTF. In DNA form, the CDR3 reads TGTGCCAGCAGCTTAGCCTCTGGGGCCAACGTCCTGACTTTC.

This clonotype was detected only once. Relative to the germline gene, one junction end is altered; a read error may explain this. The chain employs TRBV18 and TRBJ2-7; D not resolved. The CDR3 is 15 amino acids. Germline-derived CDR1 and CDR2 are KGHSH and LQKENI. The CDR3 nucleotides read TGTGCCAGCTCACCACCTAGTAAGGCCTCCTACGAGCGGTACTTC. It encodes CASSPPSKASYERYF.

This clonotype was observed a few times. V is TRBV12-3 or TRBV12-4 and J is TRBJ2-1, with 14 bases that match TRBD2. Germline trimming cut 0 bases from V and 5 bases from J; bases unmatched to any gene: 9. This CDR3 contains 19 residues. The CDR3 DNA follows: TGTGCCAGCAGTTTAGCGCTGCGGGGACTAGCGGGAGCCGACAATGAGCAGTTCTTC. Its protein product is CASSLALRGLAGADNEQFF.

The rearrangement uses TRBV7-6 and TRBJ2-5; D possibly uses TRBD1 or TRBD2 (5 bases each). Deletions cut 4 bases from V and 7 bases from J, with 19 bases between. The germline CDR1 and CDR2 sequences are SGHVS and FNYEAQ. The CDR3 contains 15 residues. The DNA of the CDR3 is TGTGCCAGCAGCTCAAACCGGGACGGCTCAGGGACCCAGTACTTC. Amino acids: CASSSNRDGSGTQYF. Full variable domain (remainder filled in from reference TRBV7-6 and TRBJ2-5): GAGVSQSPRYKVTKRGQDVALRCDPISGHVSLYWYRQALGQGPEFLTYFNYEAQQDKSGLPNDRFSAERPEGSISTLTIQRTEQRDSAMYRCASSSNRDGSGTQYFGPGTRLLVL.

The CDR3 region has the DNA TGTGCCAGCAGCTCCGGACAGGAACAAGAGACCCAGTACTTC. Translation: CASSSGQEQETQYF. J is TRBJ2-5 and V is TRBV5-6; 7 bases agree with TRBD1. Germline-derived CDR1 and CDR2 are SGHDT and YYEEEE. This CDR3 contains 14 residues. Germline trimming cut 3 bases from V and 2 bases from J; bases unmatched to any gene: 4. The full variable domain, in which reference TRBV5-6 and TRBJ2-5 provide the parts outside the CDR3, is DAGVTQSPTHLIKTRGQQVTLRCSPKSGHDTVSWYQQALGQGPQFIFQYYEEEERQRGNFPDRFSGHQFPNYSSELNVNALLLGDSALYLCASSSGQEQETQYFGPGTRLLVL.

The chain recombines TRBV5-5 with TRBJ2-4; D not resolved. CDR3 length: 18 amino acids. V lost 1 base, J lost 0 bases, and 17 bases lay in between. The germline CDR1 and CDR2 sequences are SGHKS and YYEKEE (reference sequence). CDR3 residues: CASSLSAPSYLAKNIQYF. The CDR3, as DNA: TGTGCCAGCAGCTTGTCGGCCCCGAGTTACCTAGCCAAAAACATTCAGTACTTC.

This clonotype was recorded a few times. The V gene is TRBV5-4, the J gene TRBJ1-4, with a weak D call TRBD1 (6 bases). This CDR3 comprises 14 residues. V lost 4 bases and J 5 bases, leaving 12 bases between the germline ends. Germline CDR1 reads SGHNT; CDR2 reads YYREEE (reference sequence). The CDR3 DNA reads as TGTGCCAGCAGCCCTCGGGGGGCCAATGAAAAACTGTTTTTT. Translating it yields CASSPRGANEKLFF.

J is TRBJ1-4 and V is TRBV15; possibly TRBD1 for D (6 bases). The ends were cut back, 0 bases at V and 8 bases at J, with 16 bases in the middle. CDR3 length equals 16 residues. In germline, CDR1 is LNHNV, CDR2 YYDKDF (reference sequence). This CDR3 is CATSRERAGAYEKLFF. The CDR3 DNA sequence: TGTGCCACCAGCAGAGAGCGGGCAGGGGCTTACGAAAAACTGTTTTTT.

The chain couples TRBV6-8 to TRBJ2-7, with 8 bases aligning to TRBD1. The CDR3 totals 15 residues. The germline V gene encodes CDR1 MNHGY and CDR2 SAAAGT. J was trimmed by 5 bases and V by 6 bases; bases with no gene match: 12. The CDR3 DNA reads TGTGCCAGCAGAGCCTCGGGACAGGCTCAGGACGAGCAGTACTTC. Its protein product is CASRASGQAQDEQYF.

This clonotype has a handful of counts. The chain combines TRBV28 with TRBJ1-5, with D possibly TRBD1 on 6 matching bases. CDR1 and CDR2 from the germline V gene are MDHEN and SYDVKM. CDR3 length: 15 amino acids. V was trimmed by 5 bases and J by 0 bases, leaving 11 bases between them. The CDR3: CASSVGGASNQPQHF. CDR3 sequence (DNA): TGTGCCAGCAGTGTGGGGGGGGCTAGCAATCAGCCCCAGCATTTT.

This clonotype appeared a single time. J is TRBJ1-3 and V is TRBV6-1, with TRBD1 as a possible D gene (5 bases). The CDR3 contains 16 residues. The germline CDR1 and CDR2 sequences are MNHNS and SASEGT. V was trimmed by 5 bases and J by 2 bases, leaving 16 bases between them. The CDR3: CASSYGGRGTGNTIYF. In nucleotides, the CDR3 is TGTGCCAGCAGTTACGGGGGAAGGGGAACTGGAAACACCATATATTTT.

The genes are TRBV20-1 and TRBJ2-7; possibly TRBD1 or TRBD2 for D (6 bases each). This CDR3 comprises 14 residues. Per the germline V gene, CDR1 is DFQATT and CDR2 is SNEGSKA (reference sequence). V lost 3 bases and J lost 7, with 19 bases in between. CDR3 bases: TGCAGTGCTAGCTCACCCGGGGGCGGCAGGGAGCAGTACTTC. It encodes CSASSPGGGREQYF.

This chain links TRBV6-1 with TRBJ2-1, with a tentative D call TRBD2 (6 bases). The CDR3 totals 12 residues. The germline CDR1 and CDR2 sequences are MNHNS and SASEGT. The V and J ends lost 2 bases and 15 bases respectively, with 14 bases between them. This CDR3 is CASSEYGEVLFF. As DNA, the CDR3 is TGTGCCAGCAGTGAATATGGGGAGGTCCTGTTCTTC.

This clonotype was counted a few times. The chain uses TRBV3-1 and TRBJ1-1, with a possible D match to TRBD1 (5 bases). The germline CDR1 and CDR2 sequences are LGHDT and YNNKEL (reference sequence). CDR3 size: 14 residues. V gave up 5 bases and J gave up 5 bases, with 15 bases separating them. The CDR3 region is CASSAGRGGTEAFF. The DNA of the CDR3 is TGTGCCAGCAGCGCGGGGCGGGGGGGAACTGAAGCTTTCTTT.

This chain joins TRBV3-1 and TRBJ1-4, with a weak D call TRBD1 (6 bases). CDR3 length equals 17 residues. V lost 2 bases and J 0 bases, leaving 13 bases between the germline ends. From germline, CDR1 is LGHDT and CDR2 YNNKEL (reference sequence). CDR3 sequence reads: CASSQQGQTATNEKLFF. DNA for the CDR3: TGTGCCAGCAGCCAACAGGGGCAGACGGCAACTAATGAAAAACTGTTTTTT. Using reference TRBV3-1 and TRBJ1-4 for the parts outside the CDR3, the full variable domain is DTAVSQTPKYLVTQMGNDKSIKCEQNLGHDTMYWYKQDSKKFLKIMFSYNNKELIINETVPNRFSPKSPDKAHLNLHINSLELGDSAVYFCASSQQGQTATNEKLFFGSGTQLSVL.

The rearrangement joins TRBV7-9 to TRBJ1-2, with D possibly matching TRBD1 (6 bases). This CDR3 comprises 15 residues. Germline lookup yields CDR1 SEHNR and CDR2 FQNEAQ (reference sequence). V lost 5 bases and J 4 bases, leaving 17 bases between the germline ends. CDR3 residues: CASSGNRELVYGYTF. The CDR3 bases are TGTGCCAGCAGCGGAAACAGGGAGCTGGTCTATGGCTACACCTTC. Combining the CDR3 with reference TRBV7-9 and TRBJ1-2 gives the whole variable domain DTGVSQNPRHKITKRGQNVTFRCDPISEHNRLYWYRQTLGQGPEFLTYFQNEAQLEKSRLLSDRFSAERPKGSFSTLEIQRTEQGDSAMYLCASSGNRELVYGYTFGSGTRLTVV.

The chain employs TRBV6-6 and TRBJ2-1, with TRBD1 identical over 9 bases. V gave up 6 bases and J gave up 4 bases; unmatched junction bases: 7. CDR3 size: 15 residues. Per the germline V gene, CDR1 is MNHNY and CDR2 is SVGAGI (reference sequence). CDR3 DNA: TGTGCCAGCAGACCTACCGGGACAGGGTACAATGAGCAGTTCTTC. Translated, it gives CASRPTGTGYNEQFF.

V is TRBV7-9 and J is TRBJ2-1; D not resolved. V was clipped by 5 bases and J by 9 bases, with 20 bases between them. The CDR3 is 15 residues long. Germline lookup yields CDR1 SEHNR and CDR2 FQNEAQ (reference sequence). The CDR3 nucleotides are TGTGCCAGCAGCCCGCTATACCGTACGGTTTTTGAGCAGTTCTTC. It yields the protein CASSPLYRTVFEQFF.